A single sample gave rise to the 10 T cell receptor beta chains below, sequenced in a study of blood T cell repertoires in COVID-19. Produced via immunoSEQ multiplex PCR; TCRdb's table is partial and in-frame only. This table has about 170,000 clones, around 82% appearing once. The specimen was peripheral blood. These receptors all come from a man in his 70s with active or convalescent COVID-19.

This clone has a single count. The CDR3 region has the DNA TGTGCCAGCAGTTTAAGGGACAGGGGTGGCGTCTCCTACGAGCAGTACTTC. The encoded protein is CASSLRDRGGVSYEQYF. V is TRBV27 and J is TRBJ2-7; 10 nucleotides match TRBD1. Germline CDR1 reads MNHEY; CDR2 reads SMNVEV (reference sequence). The CDR3 runs to 17 residues. Unmatched junction bases numbered 7, after V lost 2 bases and J lost 0 bases.

The gene calls are TRBV2 and TRBJ1-3, with D perhaps matching TRBD1 (6 bases). V was trimmed by 7 bases and J by 7 bases, leaving 14 bases between them. This CDR3 region has 13 residues. Germline CDR1 SNHLY, CDR2 FYNNEI. CDR3 sequence (DNA): TGTGCCAGCACTCAGGGGTTGGGGAACACCATATATTTT. Residues: CASTQGLGNTIYF.

The rearrangement joins TRBV3-1 (or the pseudogene TRBV3-2) to TRBJ1-2, with D possibly being TRBD1 (6 bases). V lost 4 bases, J lost 4 bases, and 13 bases lay in between. The CDR3 contains 14 residues. Germline CDR1 LGHDT, CDR2 YNNKEL (reference sequence). This CDR3 reads CASSLRGTTYGYTF. The DNA of the CDR3 is TGTGCCAGCAGCCTCAGGGGAACGACCTATGGCTACACCTTC.

The rearrangement uses TRBV5-6 and TRBJ2-5; 8 nucleotides align to TRBD1. Germline V lookup: CDR1 SGHDT, CDR2 YYEEEE. The CDR3 consists of 16 residues. Losses at the gene ends were 4 bases for V and 4 bases for J; bases not matched to a gene: 12. DNA of the CDR3: TGTGCCAGCAGCCTGGGGCCCCATACAGGGGGAGAGACCCAGTACTTC. Amino acids: CASSLGPHTGGETQYF.

This chain connects TRBV5-1 to TRBJ2-3, with D unresolved. The CDR3 runs 16 residues. The germline CDR1 and CDR2 sequences are SGHRS and YFSETQ. Deletions cut 4 bases from V and 3 bases from J, with 18 bases between. The CDR3 DNA sequence: TGCGCCAGCAGCCCGCTACTAACGGCCTCAACAGATACGCAGTATTTT. Translating it yields CASSPLLTASTDTQYF.

This rearrangement joins TRBV5-4 to TRBJ1-2; D unresolved. The length of the CDR3 is 15 residues. CDR1 and CDR2 from the germline V gene are SGHNT and YYREEE (reference sequence). Trimming pared 4 bases from V and 4 bases from J, leaving 17 bases between. CDR3 in amino acids: CASSPGGERSYGYTF. CDR3 nucleotides: TGTGCCAGCAGCCCGGGAGGTGAAAGAAGCTATGGCTACACCTTC.

The chain combines TRBV11-3 with TRBJ2-1, with TRBD2 matching 13 bases. The CDR3 contains 15 residues. Germline trimming cut 4 bases from V and 9 bases from J; bases unmatched to any gene: 6. CDR1 SGHNT and CDR2 YENEEA come from the germline V gene. CDR3 DNA: TGTGCCAGCAGCTCAGGACTAGCGGGAGAAGGTGAGCAGTTCTTC. Its translation is CASSSGLAGEGEQFF.

The chain joins TRBV18 to TRBJ2-5, with D uncertain. This CDR3 has 13 amino acids. Germline-derived CDR1 and CDR2 are KGHSH and LQKENI. The V gene lost 5 bases and the J gene lost 2 bases, with 9 bases spanning the gap. The CDR3 region is CASSRTAQETQYF. The CDR3, as DNA: TGTGCCAGCTCAAGAACAGCACAAGAGACCCAGTACTTC. The variable domain in full, completed from reference TRBV18 and TRBJ2-5, reads NAGVMQNPRHLVRRRGQEARLRCSPMKGHSHVYWYRQLPEEGLKFMVYLQKENIIDESGMPKERFSAEFPKEGPSILRIQQVVRGDSAAYFCASSRTAQETQYFGPGTRLLVL.

V gene TRBV3-1 (or the pseudogene TRBV3-2) combines with J gene TRBJ2-7; 8 nucleotides match TRBD2. V was clipped by 4 bases and J by 2 bases; unmatched bases: 13. The CDR3 has 17 residues. Germline values: CDR1 LGHDT, CDR2 YNNKEL (reference sequence). The chain's CDR3 is CASSRNPSGGGPYEQYF. The DNA for the CDR3 is TGTGCCAGCAGCCGAAACCCCTCGGGCGGGGGGCCCTACGAGCAGTACTTC.

This chain connects TRBV6-5 to TRBJ1-6; the D gene is possibly TRBD1 (6 bases). Trimming removed 5 bases from V and 9 bases from J, with 14 bases in between. CDR1 is MNHEY and CDR2 is SVGAGI in the germline V gene. The CDR3 is made up of 14 amino acids. CDR3 sequence: CASSKTGTVSPLHF. DNA for the CDR3: TGTGCCAGCAGTAAAACAGGGACGGTTTCACCCCTCCACTTT.